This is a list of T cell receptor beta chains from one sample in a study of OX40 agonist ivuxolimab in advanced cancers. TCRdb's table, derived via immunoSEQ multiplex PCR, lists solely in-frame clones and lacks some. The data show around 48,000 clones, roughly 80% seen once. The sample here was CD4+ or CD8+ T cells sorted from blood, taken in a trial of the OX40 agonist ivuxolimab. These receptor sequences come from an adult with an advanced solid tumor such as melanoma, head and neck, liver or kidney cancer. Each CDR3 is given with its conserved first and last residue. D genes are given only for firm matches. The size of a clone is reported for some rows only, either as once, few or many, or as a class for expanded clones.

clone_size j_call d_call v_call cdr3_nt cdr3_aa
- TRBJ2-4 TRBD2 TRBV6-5 TGTGCCAGCAGCGGGGCCCGGGGGGGCATTCAGTACTTC CASSGARGGIQYF
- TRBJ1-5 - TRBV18 TGTGCCAGCTCACCCACCCGAGGGGAAGGGGATCAGCCCCAGCATTTT CASSPTRGEGDQPQHF
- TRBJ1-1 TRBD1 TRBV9 TGTGCCAGCAGCCCTCGACAGGGGGCGAACACTGAAGCTTTCTTT CASSPRQGANTEAFF
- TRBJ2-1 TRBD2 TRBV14 TGTGCCAGCAGCCAAAGGAGCGGGAGGTTGGGGCAGTTCTTC CASSQRSGRLGQFF
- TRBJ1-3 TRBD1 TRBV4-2 TGTGCCAGCAGCCAAAATCCACAGGGGGCTGGAAACACCATATATTTT CASSQNPQGAGNTIYF
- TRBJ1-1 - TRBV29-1 TGCAGCGTTGATTTACAGGGTTTAGACGCTTTCTTT CSVDLQGLDAFF
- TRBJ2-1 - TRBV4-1 TGCGCCAGCAGCCAAGAAGGGGCCGCCAATGAGCAGTTCTTC CASSQEGAANEQFF
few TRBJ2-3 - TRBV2 TGTGCCAGCAGTAGCGGAGGGGGCACAGATACGCAGTATTTT CASSSGGGTDTQYF
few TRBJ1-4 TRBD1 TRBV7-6 TGTGCCAGCAGCTCGGCCGGGACAGGGGCGGAAAAACTGTTTTTT CASSSAGTGAEKLFF
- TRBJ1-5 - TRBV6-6 TGTGCCAGCAGTTACTCGAAGGATCAGCCCCAGCATTTT CASSYSKDQPQHF
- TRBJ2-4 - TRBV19 TGTGCCAGTAGTCAGGGGACCAAAAACATTCAGTACTTC CASSQGTKNIQYF
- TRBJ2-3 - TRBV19 TGTGCCAGTACTACCGGGGCCCCAGTACAGCCCACAGATACGCAGTATTTT CASTTGAPVQPTDTQYF
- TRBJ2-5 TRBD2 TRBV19 TGTGCCAGTAGTTTTGGACTAGCGGGAATCGAGACCCAGTACTTC CASSFGLAGIETQYF
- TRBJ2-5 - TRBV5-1 TGCGCCAGCAGCCCGTTGACCCTAGTCACCGCCGGAGGGACCCAGTACTTC CASSPLTLVTAGGTQYF
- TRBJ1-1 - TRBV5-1 TGCGCCAGCAGCTTGGTCGTCTCGAACACTGAAGCTTTCTTT CASSLVVSNTEAFF
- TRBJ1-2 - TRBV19 TGTGCCAGTAGTATAGCGGCAGGAAGAAACTATGGCTACACCTTC CASSIAAGRNYGYTF
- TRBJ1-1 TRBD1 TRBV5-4 TGTGCCAGCAGCATTGGACAGGGAACCCTCTGGGACACTGAAGCTTTCTTT CASSIGQGTLWDTEAFF
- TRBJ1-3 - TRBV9 TGTGCCAGCAGCGTAAAAGGGATCGCTGGAAACACCATATATTTT CASSVKGIAGNTIYF
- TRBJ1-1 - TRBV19 TGTGCCAGTAGTCCCGTGCGGGGGCGAGGGGACACTGAAGCTTTCTTT CASSPVRGRGDTEAFF
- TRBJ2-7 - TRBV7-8 TGTGCCAGCAGCTTAGGCCGTCTCACCTACGAGCAGTACTTC CASSLGRLTYEQYF
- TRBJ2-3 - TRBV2 TGTGCCAGCATATATGCAGATACGCAGTATTTT CASIYADTQYF
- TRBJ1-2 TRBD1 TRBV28 TGTGCCAGCAGGGGGACAGGGTATGGCTACACCTTC CASRGTGYGYTF
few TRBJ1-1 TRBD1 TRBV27 TGTGCCAGCAGCTTTGGGGACCCAGGGGGAAGCTACACTGAAGCTTTCTTT CASSFGDPGGSYTEAFF
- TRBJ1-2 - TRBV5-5 TGTGCCAGCAGCTTGGCGGGGGCCAACTATGGCTACACCTTC CASSLAGANYGYTF
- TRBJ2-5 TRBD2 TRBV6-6 TGTGCCAGCAGTTACGGGGGGGGGTTAGAGACCCAGTACTTC CASSYGGGLETQYF
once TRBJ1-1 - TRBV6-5 TGTGCCAGCAGATATCAAGCTGAAGCTTTCTTT CASRYQAEAFF
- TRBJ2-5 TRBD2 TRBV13 TGTGCCAGCAGCCGGGGGGGAGGGCGAGGCCAGTACTTC CASSRGGGRGQYF
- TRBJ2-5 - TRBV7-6 TGTGCCAGCAGCCCCGGACTGGGGAAGACCCAGTACTTC CASSPGLGKTQYF
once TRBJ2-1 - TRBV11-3 TGTGCCAGCAGCTTAGTCGGGATATCAGGAAACAATGAGCAGTTCTTC CASSLVGISGNNEQFF
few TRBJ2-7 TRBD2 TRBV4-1 TGCGCCAGCAGCCAAGATTCTAGTAGCGGGATCTACGAGCAGTACTTC CASSQDSSSGIYEQYF
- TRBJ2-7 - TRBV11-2 TGTGCCAGCAGCTTAGACAGGAACGAGCAGTACTTC CASSLDRNEQYF
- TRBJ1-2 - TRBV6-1 TGTGCCAGCAGTGCACCTATTATCAGGGGCTACACCTTC CASSAPIIRGYTF
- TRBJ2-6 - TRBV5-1 TGCGCCAGCAGCTTGGAAGTGGATCTCTCTTTCGGTGGGGCCAACGTCCTGACTTTC CASSLEVDLSFGGANVLTF
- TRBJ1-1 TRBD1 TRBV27 TGTGCCAGCAGTTCCCAGGGGGACACTGAAGCTTTCTTT CASSSQGDTEAFF
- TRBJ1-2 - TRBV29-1 TGCAGCACTCGGGGCACAGGTGGCTACACCTTC CSTRGTGGYTF
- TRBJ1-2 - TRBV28 TGTGCCAGCAGTTTAGGGTACTATGGCTACACCTTC CASSLGYYGYTF
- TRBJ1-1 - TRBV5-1 TGCGCCAGCAGCTTCAATTTTGTAGTGAACACTGAAGCTTTCTTT CASSFNFVVNTEAFF
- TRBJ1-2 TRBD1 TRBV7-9 TGTGCCAGCCGCCCCGGGACAGGGTTCTATGGCTACACCTTC CASRPGTGFYGYTF
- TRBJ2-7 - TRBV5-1 TGCGCCAGCAGGCGGGACCCTACCTACGAGCAGTACTTC CASRRDPTYEQYF
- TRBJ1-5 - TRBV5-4 TGTGCCAGCAGCTTGTTCGGGGGGGGTCAGCCCCAGCATTTT CASSLFGGGQPQHF
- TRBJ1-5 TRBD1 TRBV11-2 TGTGCCAGCAGCTTGGAAGGGACAGAAGACAATCAGCCCCAGCATTTT CASSLEGTEDNQPQHF
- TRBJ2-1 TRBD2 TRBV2 TGTGCCAGCAGTAAGGGACTAGCGGTAACCAATGAGCAGTTCTTC CASSKGLAVTNEQFF
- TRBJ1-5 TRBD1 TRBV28 TGTGCCAGCAGTTTTGGCGCAGGGGGGCAGAATCAGCCCCAGCATTTT CASSFGAGGQNQPQHF
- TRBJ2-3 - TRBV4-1 TGCGCCAGCAGCCAAGAACGCGGGAACACAGATACGCAGTATTTT CASSQERGNTDTQYF
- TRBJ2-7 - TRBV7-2 TGTGCCAGCAGTTACGACTTCACCGCCTACGAGCAGTACTTC CASSYDFTAYEQYF
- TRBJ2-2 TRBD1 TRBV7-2 TGTGCCAGCAGCGGACAGGGTGGCGGGGAGCTGTTTTTT CASSGQGGGELFF
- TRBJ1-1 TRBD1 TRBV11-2 TGTGCCAGCAGCTCGCTAAACAGGGGACATGCTTTCTTT CASSSLNRGHAFF
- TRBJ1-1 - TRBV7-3 TGTGCCAGCAGTGGGGGGAGAACTGAAGCTTTCTTT CASSGGRTEAFF
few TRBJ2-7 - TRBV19 TGTGCCAGTAGTACCGGGACCAACCCCTACGAGCAGTACTTC CASSTGTNPYEQYF
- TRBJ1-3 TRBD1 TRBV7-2 TGTGCCAGCAGCTCTCTATTCAGGGGGCGCCGGGGAAACACCATATATTTT CASSSLFRGRRGNTIYF
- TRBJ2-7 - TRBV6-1 TGTGCCAGCAGTGACAGACAGACCTACGAGCAGTACTTC CASSDRQTYEQYF
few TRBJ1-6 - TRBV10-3 TGTGCCATCAGGGTGCAGGAGAATTCACCCCTCCACTTT CAIRVQENSPLHF